The 5 T cell receptor beta chains given below trace back to one sample, sequenced in a study of control samples from healthy donors and cancer patients. The data were produced by immunoSEQ multiplex PCR, yet TCRdb's version contains in-frame clones alone and is incomplete. The data hold approximately 120,000 clones, with around 87% observed a single time. Input material: blood. Receptors were obtained from a middle-aged man in good health.

This clone has only one observation. The chain has TRBV5-1 and TRBJ2-7, with D tentatively TRBD1 or TRBD2 (5 bases each). This CDR3 is 14 amino acids long. Trimming shortened V by 3 bases and J by 5 bases, and 15 bases separated the two germline ends. Germline V lookup: CDR1 SGHRS, CDR2 YFSETQ. For the CDR3, the DNA is TGCGCCAGCAGCTCCGGGGCCCGGCAAAACGAGCAGTACTTC. Protein sequence: CASSSGARQNEQYF.

V usage is TRBV30 and J usage is TRBJ2-5; D gene ambiguous. The V and J ends lost 0 bases and 1 base respectively, with 12 bases between them. CDR1 GTSNPN and CDR2 SVGIG come from the germline V gene (reference sequence). The CDR3 runs to 15 residues. CDR3 sequence: CAWSVLGPTQETQYF. CDR3 DNA: TGTGCCTGGAGTGTGCTTGGGCCCACCCAAGAGACCCAGTACTTC.

The CDR3 sequence is CASSKRQGFTEAFF. The CDR3 bases are TGTGCCAGCAGCAAAAGACAGGGTTTCACTGAAGCTTTCTTT. J is TRBJ1-1 and V is TRBV13, with TRBD1 identical over 7 bases. V gave up 5 bases and J gave up 4 bases; unmatched junction bases: 7. Germline V CDR1 and CDR2: PRHDT, FYEKMQ (reference sequence). This CDR3 spans 14 amino acids.

CDR3 protein: CASSDRGRSEAFF. The CDR3 nucleotides read TGTGCCAGCAGTGACAGGGGGAGATCTGAAGCTTTCTTT. The chain carries TRBV28 and TRBJ1-1, with 9 bases aligning to TRBD1. The J segment lost 6 bases and the V segment lost 5 bases, leaving 4 bases of the junction unmatched. The CDR3 extends over 13 amino acids. Germline CDR1 MDHEN, CDR2 SYDVKM.

The chain couples TRBV7-2 to TRBJ2-7, with a possible D match to TRBD2 (5 bases). The CDR3 is 12 amino acids. The V end was cut by 6 bases, the J end by 6 bases, with 12 bases between. The germline V gene has CDR1 SGHTA and CDR2 FQGNSA. CDR3 sequence reads: CASRTEGSEQYF. The CDR3 DNA sequence: TGTGCCAGCAGAACTGAAGGGAGCGAGCAGTACTTC. The full variable domain, with the rest looked up from reference TRBV7-2 and TRBJ2-7, is GAGVSQSPSNKVTEKGKDVELRCDPISGHTALYWYRQSLGQGLEFLIYFQGNSAPDKSGLPSDRFSAERTGGSVSTLTIQRTQQEDSAVYLCASRTEGSEQYFGPGTRLTVT.